A single sample gave rise to the 27 T cell receptor beta chains below, sequenced in a study of kidney transplant recipient with SARS-CoV-2 infection. TCRdb reanalysed the reads using MiXCR and keeps one entry per CDR3 protein. Of 200,000 to 300,000 distinct CDR3 sequences listed, 29% are singletons. The sample consisted of a blood sample, taken at baseline and between days 110 and 120 from a kidney transplant recipient. These receptors came from a male patient aged 25-45 years who had COVID-19 and was a kidney transplant recipient. Some of the T cells may derive from the graft donor.

Ten or more counts support this clonotype. This rearrangement joins TRBV2 to TRBJ2-2, with D uncertain. Germline CDR1 and CDR2: SNHLY and FYNNEI. The length of the CDR3 is 11 residues. Trimming stripped 6 bases from V and 6 bases from J, with 5 bases between. The CDR3 region has the DNA TGTGCCAGCAGGGCGCCCGGGGAGCTGTTTTTT. This translates into CASRAPGELFF.

In its sample, this clonotype was seen many times. V is TRBV19 and J is TRBJ2-7, with 7 bases identical to TRBD2. This CDR3 contains 14 residues. Trimming cost V 3 bases and J 6 bases; bases outside gene matches: 8. Germline loops: CDR1 LNHDA, CDR2 SQIVND (reference sequence). CDR3 coding DNA: TGTGCCAGTAGTATGGGACTAAGGCATTCCGAGCAGTACTTC. It encodes CASSMGLRHSEQYF.

This clonotype has ten or more counts. The chain couples TRBV20-1 to TRBJ1-1, with 9 nucleotides matching TRBD1. The ends lost 6 bases at V and 1 base at J; junction bases unmatched: 15. The CDR3 has 17 amino acids. In germline, CDR1 is DFQATT, CDR2 SNEGSKA (reference sequence). CDR3 nucleotides: TGCAGTGCAAGCAAACCCCGACAGGGGGGTGGGAACACTGAAGCTTTCTTT. Protein: CSASKPRQGGGNTEAFF.

This clonotype was recorded many times. The chain recombines TRBV5-5 with TRBJ2-1; no reliable D call. The germline V and J ends were trimmed by 4 bases and 8 bases, with 22 bases remaining between them. Germline CDR1 reads SGHKS; CDR2 reads YYEKEE (reference sequence). The CDR3 is made up of 16 amino acids. This CDR3 is CASSRVGTSTFDEQFF. CDR3 sequence (DNA): TGTGCCAGCAGCAGGGTTGGAACTTCCACCTTCGATGAGCAGTTCTTC.

On this clonotype: It may be a read error: a sequence one base away is much more abundant. The conserved final phenylalanine or tryptophan is absent from the CDR3, which likely points to a read error. V is TRBV5-6 and J is TRBJ2-7; TRBD1 matches at 7 bases. Germline CDR1 reads SGHDT; CDR2 reads YYEEEE. The V segment lost 0 bases and the J segment 2 bases; nucleotides outside the gene matches: 5. CDR3 length equals 15 residues. CDR3 nucleotide sequence: TGTGCCAGCAGCTTGGGGACAGGAGAAGCCTACGAGCAGTACCTC. Protein product: CASSLGTGEAYEQYL.

A remark on this clonotype: A much larger clone differs from this one at a single base, so this may be a read error. The gene calls are TRBV20-1 and TRBJ1-5, with D perhaps matching TRBD1 (6 bases). CDR3 length equals 15 residues. Trimming pared 2 bases from V and 4 bases from J, leaving 15 bases between. The germline gives CDR1 DFQATT, CDR2 SNEGSKA (reference sequence). CDR3 sequence (DNA): TGCAGTGCTAGAAATGTGGTAGGGGGAAATCAGCCCCAGCATTTT. Translating it yields CSARNVVGGNQPQHF.

This clonotype was counted many times. The chain has TRBV5-4 and TRBJ2-7; no reliable D call. This CDR3 region has 16 residues. Trimming took off 0 bases at V and 0 bases at J, with 13 bases between the two ends. Germline V CDR1 and CDR2: SGHNT, YYREEE (reference sequence). The CDR3 DNA is TGTGCCAGCAGCTTGGATCTAGGCTTCAGCTCCTACGAGCAGTACTTC. Amino acids: CASSLDLGFSSYEQYF. Full variable domain (missing parts from reference TRBV5-4 and TRBJ2-7): ETGVTQSPTHLIKTRGQQVTLRCSSQSGHNTVSWYQQALGQGPQFIFQYYREEENGRGNFPPRFSGLQFPNYSSELNVNALELDDSALYLCASSLDLGFSSYEQYFGPGTRLTVT.

This clonotype was seen ten or more times. The gene calls are TRBV24-1 and TRBJ1-5; D not certain. The CDR3 spans 11 residues. Germline V CDR1 and CDR2: KGHDR, SFDVKD. Trimming shortened V by 9 bases and J by 6 bases, and 8 bases separated the two germline ends. The CDR3 bases are TGTGCCACCGGAAGGATTCAGCCCCAGCATTTT. This gives the protein CATGRIQPQHF.

A note on this clonotype: A junction boundary mismatches the germline segment, possibly from a read error. The chain couples TRBV4-2 to TRBJ1-5; D is unresolved. Germline V CDR1 and CDR2: LGHNA, YNFKEQ. This CDR3 region has 15 residues. The CDR3 here is CARSQDVAGSQTQNF. CDR3 nucleotide sequence: TGTGCAAGAAGCCAAGATGTAGCGGGGAGTCAGACCCAGAATTTT.

Regarding this clonotype: A much larger clone is a single base away; this may be a read error. This chain's CDR3 is CASSLASGGYNEQLF. CDR3 DNA sequence: TGTGCCAGCAGTTTGGCTAGCGGGGGATACAATGAGCAGCTCTTC. This chain joins TRBV28 and TRBJ2-1; 10 positions match TRBD2. The length of the CDR3 is 15 residues. Germline V CDR1 and CDR2: MDHEN, SYDVKM.

This clonotype was detected many times. The CDR3 loop reads CASSSTGVNQPQHF. CDR3 DNA: TGTGCCAGCAGCTCAACAGGGGTAAATCAGCCCCAGCATTTT. The V and J genes are TRBV12-3 or TRBV12-4 and TRBJ1-5; 7 bases align to TRBD1. The ends lost 6 bases at V and 4 bases at J; junction bases unmatched: 6. The CDR3 loop spans 14 amino acids.

The sample holds many counts of this clonotype. The V gene is TRBV7-2, the J gene TRBJ2-3; no clear D gene. This CDR3 is built from 12 residues. The germline CDR1 and CDR2 sequences are SGHTA and FQGNSA. The V gene lost 5 bases and the J gene lost 1 base, with 4 bases spanning the gap. CDR3 coding DNA: TGTGCCAGCAGCACCCGCACAGATACGCAGTATTTT. This codes for CASSTRTDTQYF.

This clonotype appeared many times. The chain carries TRBV5-5 and TRBJ1-2; D remains ambiguous. Trimming stripped 7 bases from V and 4 bases from J, with 23 bases between. This CDR3 is 16 amino acids long. Germline V gives CDR1 SGHKS, CDR2 YYEKEE (reference sequence). The CDR3 sequence: CASQVSVSRKTYGYTF. The CDR3 nucleotides read TGTGCCAGCCAAGTATCTGTCTCGCGAAAGACCTATGGCTACACCTTC.

This clonotype was seen many times. This sequence joins TRBV2 and TRBJ2-7; 7 positions agree with TRBD1. CDR1 is SNHLY, CDR2 FYNNEI, per germline. The CDR3 extends over 13 amino acids. Trimming removed 6 bases from V and 4 bases from J; junction bases left unmatched: 6. DNA for the CDR3: TGTGCCAGCAGGGGGACAGATTCTTACGAGCAGTACTTC. It translates to CASRGTDSYEQYF.

In the case of this clonotype: This clone may be a read error of a much larger clone one base away. The CDR3 end shows no conserved phenylalanine or tryptophan, and so a read error is likely. The chain has TRBV7-9 and TRBJ2-1; D is perhaps TRBD1 or TRBD2 (5 bases each). V lost 6 bases and J 9 bases, leaving 12 bases between the germline ends. The CDR3 is made up of 12 amino acids. Germline CDR1 is SEHNR and CDR2 is FQNEAQ (reference sequence). The CDR3 spells CASSESGGEQFL. CDR3 coding DNA: TGTGCCAGCAGTGAGTCTGGGGGTGAGCAGTTCCTC.

In its sample, this clonotype was seen many times. This chain connects TRBV24-1 to TRBJ1-1; D is unclear. The CDR3 is made up of 12 amino acids. The V gene lost 4 bases and the J gene lost 0 bases, with 2 bases spanning the gap. In germline, CDR1 is KGHDR, CDR2 SFDVKD. The CDR3, as DNA: TGTGCCACCAGTGACGTGAACACTGAAGCTTTCTTT. As protein: CATSDVNTEAFF.

This clonotype was picked up one time. Since a much larger clone is just one base distant, this may be a read error. This chain joins TRBV23-1 and TRBJ1-2; D is unclear. TRBV23-1 is classed as an ORF, of uncertain function. CDR3 size: 17 residues. CDR3 in amino acids: CAGSGVQLRRKTYGYTF. The CDR3 bases are TGCGCCGGCAGTGGTGTCCAGCTACGCAGAAAGACCTATGGCTACACCTTC.

Worth noting for this clonotype: Compared with germline, one end of the junction differs, possibly owing to a read error. The chain recombines TRBV30 with TRBJ1-2; tentatively, D is TRBD1 (6 bases). From germline, CDR1 is GTSNPN and CDR2 SVGIG (reference sequence). The length of the CDR3 is 15 residues. CDR3 region: CAWSDLIRGSYGHTF. The CDR3, as DNA: TGTGCCTGGAGTGACCTTATCAGGGGAAGCTATGGCCACACCTTC.

In the case of this clonotype: A read error may be the cause here, since a much bigger clone is one base away. The rearrangement links TRBV27 to TRBJ2-2; 9 bases are a match to TRBD2. The germline V gene encodes CDR1 MNHEY and CDR2 SMNVEV (reference sequence). The CDR3 extends over 16 amino acids. The CDR3 reads CASSFSRLAATGKLFF. CDR3 nucleotide sequence: TGTGCCAGCAGTTTCTCTAGACTAGCGGCAACCGGGAAGCTGTTTTTT.

Worth noting for this clonotype: Just one base apart from a much larger clone, this may be a read error. This chain links TRBV7-2 with TRBJ2-2; unclear D gene. CDR1 is SGHTA, CDR2 FQGNSA, per germline. The CDR3 length is 16 residues. Trimming took 8 bases from V and 2 from J, leaving 18 bases between them. For the CDR3, the DNA is TGTGCCAGCGGCCCCAAAGGTAGTTTTAACACCGGGGAGCTGTTTTTT. It yields the protein CASGPKGSFNTGELFF.

This clonotype was seen at least ten times. This sequence joins TRBV5-1 and TRBJ1-2, with D possibly TRBD1 on 5 matching bases. The CDR3 sequence is 15 residues long. Per the germline V gene, CDR1 is SGHRS and CDR2 is YFSETQ. The V gene lost 0 bases and the J gene lost 8 bases, with 17 bases spanning the gap. CDR3: CASSLGGRGPMGYTF. CDR3 DNA: TGCGCCAGCAGCTTGGGGGGACGAGGACCTATGGGCTACACCTTC.

This clonotype was detected ten times or more. The chain carries TRBV12-2 and TRBJ1-2. TRBV12-2 is an annotated pseudogene. This CDR3 is 17 amino acids long. The CDR3 sequence is CASRLNQTPRKTYGYTF. CDR3 DNA sequence: TGTGCAAGTCGCCTAAATCAGACTCCACGAAAGACCTATGGCTACACCTTC.

This clonotype was observed at least ten times. J is TRBJ2-1 and V is TRBV7-2; D remains ambiguous. CDR1 SGHTA and CDR2 FQGNSA come from the germline V gene. The CDR3 runs to 15 residues. The ends were cut back, 1 base at V and 2 bases at J, with 9 bases in the middle. CDR3 protein: CASSLGPNTYNEQFF. CDR3 coding DNA: TGTGCCAGCAGCTTAGGCCCGAACACCTACAATGAGCAGTTCTTC.

Worth noting for this clonotype: Since a much larger clone is just one base distant, this may be a read error. Because it lacks the conserved phenylalanine or tryptophan at the end, this CDR3 is likely a read error. The J gene is TRBJ1-1, the V gene TRBV28, with D perhaps TRBD1 (6 bases). V gave up 3 bases and J gave up 0 bases, with 14 bases separating them. Germline V gene sequence: CDR1 MDHEN, CDR2 SYDVKM. CDR3 length: 16 residues. For the CDR3, the DNA is TGTGCCAGCAGTTTCCTCAGGGGCCCTATGAACACTGAAGCTTTCCTT. Protein product: CASSFLRGPMNTEAFL.

This clonotype was picked up many times. This chain connects TRBV27 to TRBJ1-1; D call uncertain. Germline lookup yields CDR1 MNHEY and CDR2 SMNVEV (reference sequence). Trimming stripped 7 bases from V and 3 bases from J, with 12 bases between. CDR3 length: 13 amino acids. CDR3 DNA sequence: TGTGCCAGCACTAGGTTCGGACACACTGAAGCTTTCTTT. Translating gives CASTRFGHTEAFF.

This clonotype was detected ten times or more. The rearrangement uses TRBV24-1 and TRBJ2-3; 11 bases are shared with TRBD1. Germline CDR1 is KGHDR and CDR2 is SFDVKD. V lost 3 bases to trimming and J lost 7 bases; unmatched junction nucleotides: 8. CDR3 length: 16 amino acids. The CDR3 region is CATSDASGTGGHTQYF. DNA of the CDR3: TGTGCCACCAGTGATGCGTCCGGGACAGGGGGGCATACGCAGTATTTT.

This clonotype was found many times. The gene calls are TRBV27 and TRBJ1-2; D is uncertain. Per the germline V gene, CDR1 is MNHEY and CDR2 is SMNVEV (reference sequence). This CDR3 has 15 residues. V lost 4 bases to trimming and J lost 0 bases, with 12 bases between them. The CDR3 DNA reads TGTGCCAGCAGTTACCATGGCAGCTCTAACTATGGCTACACCTTC. Encoded protein: CASSYHGSSNYGYTF.